Here is one T cell receptor beta chain with its context. This sample was included in a study of cytomegalovirus exposure and HLA in healthy donors. 13 Jbeta primers and 60 Vbeta primers were used for the PCR. Sequenced by immunoSEQ multiplex PCR; TCRdb stores in-frame clones only, minus some. Of over 150,000 clones listed, 80% are singletons. The CDR3 contains 15 residues. CDR1 is SGHRS and CDR2 is YFSETQ in the germline V gene. Trimming took 4 bases from V and 5 from J, leaving 17 bases between them. Material: PBMCs. The TCR originated in a male donor in good health and CMV-seronegative. The chain carries TRBV5-1 and TRBJ2-3, with D possibly matching TRBD2 (7 bases). The CDR3 nucleotides are TGCGCCAGCAGCCCCCGCCGGGGGGCTGTAGATACGCAGTATTTT. Residues: CASSPRRGAVDTQYF.